One sample yielded the 30 T cell receptor beta chains listed below, sequenced in a study of CD8+ T cells in alopecia areata. It was cDNA, reverse transcribed from extracted RNA, that served as the sequencing template. Some clones are missing from TCRdb's copy, which holds only in-frame ones; the method was immunoSEQ multiplex PCR. The sample contains over 150,000 clones, approximately 62% of which appear only once. Here the sequenced sample was CD4+ T cells sorted from blood, taken at week 0. Source of these receptors: a human donor with alopecia areata.

This CDR3 is CASSPFRGNYGYTF. CDR3 DNA: TGTGCCAGCAGCCCCTTCCGGGGGAACTATGGCTACACCTTC. The chain employs TRBV2 and TRBJ1-2, with D maybe TRBD1 (5 bases). The germline V and J ends were trimmed by 6 bases and 2 bases, with 13 bases remaining between them. Looked up from germline, CDR1 is SNHLY and CDR2 is FYNNEI. This CDR3 region has 14 residues.

CDR3 nucleotides: TGTGCCATCAGTTCCTTAAAGGGTAGCACAGATACGCAGTATTTT. Residues: CAISSLKGSTDTQYF. The V gene is TRBV10-3, the J gene TRBJ2-3; D is uncertain. This CDR3 spans 15 amino acids. The V end was cut by 5 bases, the J end by 0 bases, with 12 bases between. The germline V gene has CDR1 ENHRY and CDR2 SYGVKD.

V is TRBV5-1 and J is TRBJ2-6; D gene uncertain. This CDR3 has 15 residues. Germline values: CDR1 SGHRS, CDR2 YFSETQ. The V and J ends lost 1 base and 1 base respectively, with 6 bases between them. CDR3 in amino acids: CASSLYGSGANVLTF. The CDR3 coding sequence is TGCGCCAGCAGCTTGTACGGGTCTGGGGCCAACGTCCTGACTTTC. Using reference TRBV5-1 and TRBJ2-6 for the parts outside the CDR3, the full variable domain is KAGVTQTPRYLIKTRGQQVTLSCSPISGHRSVSWYQQTPGQGLQFLFEYFSETQRNKGNFPGRFSGRQFSNSRSEMNVSTLELGDSALYLCASSLYGSGANVLTFGAGSRLTVL.

This clone was detected a few times. The V gene is TRBV5-6, the J gene TRBJ1-6, with D perhaps matching TRBD1 (5 bases). Germline CDR1 SGHDT, CDR2 YYEEEE. The CDR3 loop spans 15 amino acids. V shed 0 bases and J shed 7 bases, with 11 bases lying between them. The CDR3 reads CASSLAGRKNSPLHF. The CDR3 coding sequence is TGTGCCAGCAGCTTGGCAGGGAGGAAAAATTCACCCCTCCACTTT. Full variable domain (remainder filled in from reference TRBV5-6 and TRBJ1-6): DAGVTQSPTHLIKTRGQQVTLRCSPKSGHDTVSWYQQALGQGPQFIFQYYEEEERQRGNFPDRFSGHQFPNYSSELNVNALLLGDSALYLCASSLAGRKNSPLHFGNGTRLTVT.

The J gene is TRBJ1-1, the V gene TRBV6-6, with D possibly being TRBD1 (6 bases). V dropped 5 bases and J dropped 8 bases, with 15 bases sitting between them. The CDR3 consists of 13 residues. Germline lookup yields CDR1 MNHNY and CDR2 SVGAGI (reference sequence). The CDR3 protein is CASSRTGAVEAFF. The DNA for the CDR3 is TGTGCCAGCAGTCGTACGGGGGCCGTGGAAGCTTTCTTT.

The chain employs TRBV25-1 and TRBJ2-3; 8 nucleotides match TRBD2. Germline CDR1 and CDR2: MGHDK and SYGVNS. With V trimmed by 0 bases and J by 3 bases, 8 bases remained unmatched. The CDR3 runs 17 residues. The CDR3: CASSEYNSGGRTDTQYF. DNA for the CDR3: TGTGCCAGCAGTGAATATAACAGCGGGGGCCGAACAGATACGCAGTATTTT. Filled out from reference TRBV25-1 and TRBJ2-3, the complete variable domain reads EADIYQTPRYLVIGTGKKITLECSQTMGHDKMYWYQQDPGMELHLIHYSYGVNSTEKGDLSSESTVSRIRTEHFPLTLESARPSHTSQYLCASSEYNSGGRTDTQYFGPGTRLTVL.

This chain connects TRBV4-2 to TRBJ2-5; tentative D call: TRBD1 (5 bases). V shed 0 bases and J shed 3 bases, with 11 bases lying between them. The CDR3 has 15 amino acids. Germline V gene sequence: CDR1 LGHNA, CDR2 YNFKEQ. CDR3 sequence reads: CASSQDSGREETQYF. Written as DNA, the CDR3 is TGTGCCAGCAGCCAAGATTCAGGGCGTGAAGAGACCCAGTACTTC.

The chain recombines TRBV5-1 with TRBJ2-1, with TRBD2 matching 12 bases. The CDR3 contains 17 residues. Germline-derived CDR1 and CDR2 are SGHRS and YFSETQ. V trimming: 3 bases; J trimming: 7 bases; junction bases outside the gene matches: 11. The chain's CDR3 is CASSWGPSGGARNEQFF. In DNA form, the CDR3 reads TGCGCCAGCAGCTGGGGACCTAGCGGGGGGGCCCGGAATGAGCAGTTCTTC.

The chain employs TRBV29-1 and TRBJ1-2; D not certain. Trimming pared 3 bases from V and 8 bases from J, leaving 7 bases between. Germline assignment: CDR1 SQVTM and CDR2 ANQGSEA. This CDR3 contains 10 residues. The CDR3 region is CSVDGEGYTF. Written as DNA, the CDR3 is TGCAGCGTTGATGGAGAAGGCTACACCTTC.

The chain combines TRBV23-1 with TRBJ1-1; no reliable D call. TRBV23-1 is known as an ORF, though its function is uncertain. The CDR3 runs 12 residues. V was shortened by 6 bases and J by 8 bases, with 13 bases between the two germline ends. The CDR3 DNA reads TGCGCCAGCAGACTGCTGGCAGAGGAAGCTTTCTTT. This encodes CASRLLAEEAFF.

This rearrangement joins TRBV25-1 to TRBJ2-3; 7 nucleotides agree with TRBD2. The CDR3 has 16 amino acids. Germline trimming cut 4 bases from V and 0 bases from J; bases unmatched to any gene: 7. Germline V gives CDR1 MGHDK, CDR2 SYGVNS. CDR3 protein: CASSAGGLSSTDTQYF. The CDR3 bases are TGTGCCAGCAGTGCCGGGGGACTATCCAGCACAGATACGCAGTATTTT.

The gene calls are TRBV9 and TRBJ1-1, with D unresolved. Germline-derived CDR1 and CDR2 are SGDLS and YYNGEE. The V gene lost 0 bases and the J gene lost 4 bases, with 4 bases spanning the gap. The CDR3 has 12 residues. The CDR3 DNA sequence: TGTGCCAGCAGCGTAGCAGGCACTGAAGCTTTCTTT. Protein: CASSVAGTEAFF.

The chain employs TRBV30 and TRBJ2-1; 10 bases fit TRBD1. Per germline, CDR1 GTSNPN and CDR2 SVGIG (reference sequence). V gave up 5 bases and J gave up 5 bases; unmatched junction bases: 6. The CDR3 is 14 amino acids. CDR3 amino acids: CAWVPTGGNNEQFF. The CDR3 DNA sequence: TGTGCCTGGGTTCCGACAGGGGGCAACAATGAGCAGTTCTTC. Looking up the rest from reference TRBV30 and TRBJ2-1 gives the full variable domain: SQTIHQWPATLVQPVGSPLSLECTVEGTSNPNLYWYRQAAGRGLQLLFYSVGIGQISSEVPQNLSASRPQDRQFILSSKKLLLSDSGFYLCAWVPTGGNNEQFFGPGTRLTVL.

Only a few counts were recorded for this clone. The chain has TRBV11-1 and TRBJ2-5; TRBD1 might be the D (6 bases). Germline-derived CDR1 and CDR2 are SGHAT and FQDESV (reference sequence). The V and J ends lost 5 bases and 2 bases respectively, with 6 bases between them. The CDR3 totals 12 residues. CDR3 region: CASSGQQETQYF. As DNA, the CDR3 is TGTGCCAGCAGCGGACAGCAAGAGACCCAGTACTTC.

The chain carries TRBV7-2 and TRBJ2-2, with D maybe TRBD2 (5 bases). The germline gives CDR1 SGHTA, CDR2 FQGNSA. The CDR3 runs to 14 residues. Trimming left V 1 base short and J 13 bases short, with 16 bases between. CDR3 in DNA: TGTGCCAGCAGCTTAGAGACGAGTGGAGGCGGGCTGTTTTTT. This translates into CASSLETSGGGLFF.

The rearrangement joins TRBV25-1 to TRBJ2-3; 7 nucleotides align to TRBD2. V lost 4 bases and J lost 2; bases outside the gene matches: 6. CDR1 MGHDK and CDR2 SYGVNS come from the germline V gene. This CDR3 region has 15 residues. This chain's CDR3 is CASSGIAGDTDTQYF. The CDR3 region has the DNA TGTGCCAGCAGTGGTATAGCGGGTGACACAGATACGCAGTATTTT.

The chain is built from TRBV7-2 and TRBJ2-1; D not resolved. Trimming removed 1 base from V and 4 bases from J, with 11 bases in between. CDR1 is SGHTA, CDR2 FQGNSA, per germline. This CDR3 is 15 amino acids long. As DNA, the CDR3 is TGTGCCAGCAGCTTAGGGGGAACAGCATACAATGAGCAGTTCTTC. Translated: CASSLGGTAYNEQFF.

This chain links TRBV7-9 with TRBJ1-1; 7 positions match TRBD1. J gave up 3 bases and V 6 bases, and 10 bases lay outside the gene matches. Per the germline V gene, CDR1 is SEHNR and CDR2 is FQNEAQ (reference sequence). The CDR3 spans 15 residues. CDR3 sequence reads: CASRPMTGPYTEAFF. The CDR3 bases are TGTGCCAGCAGACCGATGACAGGGCCATACACTGAAGCTTTCTTT.

J is TRBJ1-1 and V is TRBV30; D is possibly TRBD1 (5 bases). Trimming shortened V by 4 bases and J by 5 bases, and 14 bases separated the two germline ends. Germline V lookup: CDR1 GTSNPN, CDR2 SVGIG (reference sequence). The CDR3 totals 13 residues. The CDR3 loop reads CAWTLVTDTEAFF. CDR3 nucleotide sequence: TGTGCCTGGACATTGGTGACAGATACTGAAGCTTTCTTT.

This clone was detected once. The J gene is TRBJ1-6, the V gene TRBV9, with 7 bases matching TRBD1. Losses at the gene ends were 0 bases for V and 7 bases for J; bases not matched to a gene: 4. The CDR3 is 15 amino acids. The germline V gene encodes CDR1 SGDLS and CDR2 YYNGEE. The CDR3 bases are TGTGCCAGCAGCGTAGAGGACAGGAGGAATTCACCCCTCCACTTT. As protein: CASSVEDRRNSPLHF.

The chain combines TRBV4-1 with TRBJ2-7; the D is unclear. Germline values: CDR1 MGHRA, CDR2 YSYEKL. Trimming took 4 bases from V and 1 from J, leaving 14 bases between them. The CDR3 contains 15 residues. CDR3 sequence reads: CASSPGPTASYEQYF. The DNA for the CDR3 is TGCGCCAGCAGCCCCGGTCCGACCGCATCCTACGAGCAGTACTTC.

The gene calls are TRBV7-9 and TRBJ1-2, with unresolved D. Germline values: CDR1 SEHNR, CDR2 FQNEAQ (reference sequence). Trimming removed 5 bases at V and 7 bases at J, with 14 bases between. The CDR3 is 13 amino acids. CDR3 nucleotides: TGTGCCAGCAGCCGCCCCGGACGGGTTGGCTACACCTTC. This sequence encodes CASSRPGRVGYTF.

The rearrangement joins TRBV9 to TRBJ1-6; no firm D call. This CDR3 comprises 13 residues. The germline gives CDR1 SGDLS, CDR2 YYNGEE. V lost 5 bases and J 10 bases, leaving 13 bases between the germline ends. The chain's CDR3 is CASRANEGSPLHF. DNA of the CDR3: TGTGCCAGCAGGGCTAACGAGGGATCACCCCTCCACTTT.

V and J are TRBV30 and TRBJ1-2, with a tentative D call TRBD1 (5 bases). CDR1 and CDR2 from the germline V gene are GTSNPN and SVGIG (reference sequence). There are 14 residues in the CDR3. Deletions cut 3 bases from V and 4 bases from J, with 15 bases between. CDR3 coding DNA: TGTGCCTGGAGAGAGCCAGGGCAGCGCTATGGCTACACCTTC. Residues: CAWREPGQRYGYTF.

J is TRBJ1-1 and V is TRBV29-1, with D possibly TRBD1 on 6 matching bases. Trimming took off 7 bases at V and 1 base at J, with 22 bases between the two ends. The CDR3 extends over 16 amino acids. The V gene's germline CDR1 is SQVTM and CDR2 ANQGSEA. The DNA for the CDR3 is TGCAGCGCCGGGGCCCTGGCAGGGGTTGGGAACACTGAAGCTTTCTTT. As protein: CSAGALAGVGNTEAFF.

This clone was counted between two and nine times. This chain links TRBV30 with TRBJ1-1; D unclear. Germline values: CDR1 GTSNPN, CDR2 SVGIG (reference sequence). V lost 4 bases and J lost 1, with 13 bases in between. CDR3 length: 14 residues. DNA of the CDR3: TGTGCCTGGAAGGAGGGTGTAAAGAACACTGAAGCTTTCTTT. Protein: CAWKEGVKNTEAFF. The entire variable domain, with the rest obtained from reference TRBV30 and TRBJ1-1, is as follows: SQTIHQWPATLVQPVGSPLSLECTVEGTSNPNLYWYRQAAGRGLQLLFYSVGIGQISSEVPQNLSASRPQDRQFILSSKKLLLSDSGFYLCAWKEGVKNTEAFFGQGTRLTVV.

The genes are TRBV25-1 and TRBJ1-5; a weak D match, TRBD1 (5 bases). CDR3 size: 14 residues. Trimming removed 3 bases at V and 4 bases at J, with 10 bases between. Germline V CDR1 and CDR2: MGHDK, SYGVNS. The CDR3 nucleotides are TGTGCCAGCAGTGAGTCAGGGAAAAATCAGCCCCAGCATTTT. This encodes CASSESGKNQPQHF.

The rearrangement uses TRBV4-1 and TRBJ2-2; D may be TRBD2 (5 bases). Germline V gene data show CDR1 as MGHRA and CDR2 as YSYEKL. This CDR3 contains 16 residues. The V gene lost 0 bases and the J gene lost 7 bases, with 15 bases spanning the gap. CDR3 residues: CASSQDVVARVGELFF. For the CDR3, the DNA is TGCGCCAGCAGCCAAGATGTCGTAGCGAGGGTCGGGGAGCTGTTTTTT.

There are a few counts of this clone. One junction end disagrees with the germline gene, perhaps due to a read error. The chain has TRBV29-1 and TRBJ1-4; no clear D. CDR1 and CDR2 (germline): SQVTM, ANQGSEA. This CDR3 has 11 amino acids. In DNA, the CDR3 is TGCAGCGTGGAAGGCGAGGAAAAACTGTTTTTT. This encodes CSVEGEEKLFF.

This chain uses TRBV10-3 with TRBJ2-1; D assignment may be TRBD1 or TRBD2 (5 bases each). The CDR3 covers 12 residues. V shed 5 bases and J shed 9 bases, with 11 bases lying between them. The germline gives CDR1 ENHRY, CDR2 SYGVKD. As DNA, the CDR3 is TGTGCCATCAGTTGGGACGGGCGTGAGCAGTTCTTC. Residues: CAISWDGREQFF.